This T cell receptor beta chain originates from a study of beta chain features in type 1 diabetes. The study reverse transcribed the entire isolated RNA, so it sequenced expressed TCRB transcripts. Samples of naive, central memory and regulatory T cells yielded a mean of about 3.9 million reads. Generated by immunoSEQ multiplex PCR, the TCRdb table keeps only in-frame clones and is missing some. The sample yields 900,000 or so clones, about a sixth seen once. Findings of the study overall: A PCR bias possibly favoring shorter templates would apply equally to patients and controls.

Germline V gene lookup returns CDR1 SQVTM and CDR2 ANQGSEA. J was trimmed by 9 bases and V by 7 bases; bases with no gene match: 8. CDR3 length: 13 residues. This clone occurred a few times. The antigen remains unidentified. Sequenced: naive CD4+ T cells from blood. This clonotype originated in a woman aged 18-29 years in good health. The chain employs TRBV29-1 and TRBJ2-1, with 11 bases that match TRBD2. The CDR3 here is CSGDSLAGVEQFF. As DNA, the CDR3 is TGCAGCGGGGATTCACTAGCGGGGGTTGAGCAGTTCTTC.